This TCR beta chain emerged from a study of T cell changes during pregnancy in multiple sclerosis. Here immunoSEQ multiplex PCR was the method, and the copy in TCRdb shows in-frame clones only, minus some. The table has about 39,000 clones, over 80% seen once. Trimming removed 3 bases from V and 0 bases from J, with 9 bases in between. Germline V gives CDR1 MGHRA, CDR2 YSYEKL. The CDR3 contains 15 residues. This clonotype was sampled from a female donor in good health, enrolled as a control in a pregnancy study. The chain is built from TRBV4-1 and TRBJ1-5; D is ambiguous. The specimen comprised CD4+ T cells from peripheral blood mononuclear cells, sampled in the third trimester of pregnancy. Here the CDR3 DNA reads TGCGCCAGCAGCCAGTCCAGTTATAGCAATCAGCCCCAGCATTTT. Its protein is CASSQSSYSNQPQHF.